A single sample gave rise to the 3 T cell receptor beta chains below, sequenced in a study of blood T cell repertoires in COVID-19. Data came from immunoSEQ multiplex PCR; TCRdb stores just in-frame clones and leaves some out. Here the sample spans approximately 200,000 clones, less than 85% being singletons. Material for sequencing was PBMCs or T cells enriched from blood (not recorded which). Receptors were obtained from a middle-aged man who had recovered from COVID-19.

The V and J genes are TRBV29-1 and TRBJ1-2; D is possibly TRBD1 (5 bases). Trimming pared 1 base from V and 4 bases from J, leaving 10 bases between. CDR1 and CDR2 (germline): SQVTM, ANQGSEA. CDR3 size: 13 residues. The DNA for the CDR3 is TGCAGCGTTGAAGGCAGGGAGGCCTATGGCTACACCTTC. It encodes CSVEGREAYGYTF.

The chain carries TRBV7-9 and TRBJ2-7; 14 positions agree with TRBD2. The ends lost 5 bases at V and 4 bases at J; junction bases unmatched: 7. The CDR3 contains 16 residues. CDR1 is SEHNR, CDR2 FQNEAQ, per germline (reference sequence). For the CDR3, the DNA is TGTGCCAGCAGCCACGGGACTAGCGGGAGAGGGTACGAGCAGTACTTC. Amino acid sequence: CASSHGTSGRGYEQYF.

CDR3 coding DNA: TGTGCCAGCAGCCAAGACAGTAACTATGGCTACACCTTC. Protein sequence: CASSQDSNYGYTF. The chain employs TRBV7-2 and TRBJ1-2; possible D gene TRBD1, 5 bases. The germline gives CDR1 SGHTA, CDR2 FQGNSA. The CDR3 length is 13 residues. V lost 5 bases and J 1 base, leaving 8 bases between the germline ends.